This T cell receptor (beta chain) was identified during a study of yellow fever vaccine responses in identical twins. A single record per CDR3 protein comes from TCRdb applying MiXCR to the RT-PCR reads. The sample consists of under 20,000 distinct CDR3 sequences, 65% to 75% of them appearing once. About this clonotype: The antigen is unknown.

Notes on the study in general: Twins showed a vaccine T cell response that reportedly seemed partly convergent, partly personalized.

Germline V gene lookup returns CDR1 LNHDA and CDR2 SQIVND (reference sequence). The CDR3 length is 13 residues. Trimming removed 1 base from V and 3 bases from J, with 6 bases in between. The sample in question was T cells from blood (PBMCs), unsorted or a sorted subset (not recorded which), obtained before or after yellow fever vaccination (not recorded which). This chain uses TRBV19 with TRBJ1-1; D is unresolved. The clonotype comes from a woman between 18 and 29 years old who received the yellow fever vaccine. In DNA form, the CDR3 reads TGTGCCAGTAGTATAGGGCCGGACACTGAAGCTTTCTTT. The encoded protein is CASSIGPDTEAFF.